The 31 T cell receptor beta chains reported below all come from one sample, sequenced in a study of T cells in Graves' hyperthyroidism and ophthalmopathy. Amplification of TCR beta CDR3 regions used RNA as the template. First-round RT-PCR with HTBI primers amplified the TCR CDR3 region. MiXCR was run by TCRdb on the multiplex PCR reads, yielding one entry per CDR3 protein. The sample lists around 200,000 distinct CDR3 sequences; 15% to 20% were seen once. The sample was blood. Receptors originate from a woman aged 50 to 60 with Graves' hyperthyroidism.

The chain is built from TRBV5-4 and TRBJ2-5, with 7 positions matching TRBD1. J lost 3 bases, V lost 4 bases, and 9 bases had no gene match. This CDR3 comprises 15 residues. The germline CDR1 and CDR2 sequences are SGHNT and YYREEE (reference sequence). This chain's CDR3 is CASSPRTGGKETQYF. The CDR3 bases are TGTGCCAGCAGCCCGAGGACAGGAGGAAAAGAGACCCAGTACTTC.

This clonotype was seen at least ten times. The rearrangement links TRBV12-3 or TRBV12-4 to TRBJ1-3, with 8 bases matching TRBD1. The J segment lost 3 bases and the V segment lost 6 bases, leaving 7 bases of the junction unmatched. The CDR3 sequence is 15 residues long. The CDR3 DNA reads TGTGCCAGCAGCCCCCAGGGGGCGGTTGGAAACACCATATATTTT. Translated: CASSPQGAVGNTIYF.

The count of this clonotype is one. The chain carries TRBV5-1 and TRBJ2-7, with TRBD2 identical over 12 bases. The germline V gene has CDR1 SGHRS and CDR2 YFSETQ. The CDR3 is 15 amino acids. V shed 4 bases, J shed 1 base, and the junction held 3 bases outside the gene matches. CDR3 sequence reads: CASSNGLAGSYEQYF. As DNA, the CDR3 is TGCGCCAGCAGCAACGGACTAGCGGGGTCCTACGAGCAGTACTTC.

This clonotype was recorded many times. The V and J genes are TRBV6-6 and TRBJ1-1, with a tentative D call TRBD1 (5 bases). V was trimmed by 2 bases and J by 1 base, leaving 11 bases between them. In germline, CDR1 is MNHNY, CDR2 SVGAGI (reference sequence). There are 15 residues in the CDR3. For the CDR3, the DNA is TGTGCCAGCAGTTACGCGACAGTCCCGAACACTGAAGCTTTCTTT. It yields the protein CASSYATVPNTEAFF.

The chain is built from TRBV5-1 and TRBJ2-3; D might be TRBD1 (6 bases). Trimming shortened V by 1 base and J by 1 base, and 10 bases separated the two germline ends. Germline loops: CDR1 SGHRS, CDR2 YFSETQ. The CDR3 runs to 15 residues. The CDR3 DNA is TGCGCCAGCAGCTTGTGGACAGACCGCACAGATACGCAGTATTTT. Amino acid sequence: CASSLWTDRTDTQYF.

The chain uses TRBV6-1 and TRBJ2-7; the D is unclear. V dropped 5 bases and J dropped 4 bases, with 6 bases sitting between them. Per the germline V gene, CDR1 is MNHNS and CDR2 is SASEGT. This CDR3 has 11 amino acids. CDR3 DNA sequence: TGTGCCAGCAGTAAGACGTACGAGCAGTACTTC. Translation: CASSKTYEQYF.

This clonotype was detected ten times or more. The rearrangement uses TRBV27 and TRBJ2-1, with 7 bases fitting TRBD1. J gave up 3 bases and V 6 bases, and 11 bases lay outside the gene matches. The CDR3 runs 16 residues. Germline V gene data show CDR1 as MNHEY and CDR2 as SMNVEV (reference sequence). CDR3 protein: CASRNPWDSFYNEQFF. CDR3 DNA sequence: TGTGCCAGCAGGAACCCCTGGGACAGTTTCTACAATGAGCAGTTCTTC.

This CDR3 is CASSVESNSPLHF. In nucleotides, the CDR3 is TGTGCCAGCAGCGTAGAGAGCAATTCACCCCTCCACTTT. The chain combines TRBV9 with TRBJ1-6, with D uncertain. The CDR3 runs 13 residues. V lost 0 bases, J lost 7 bases, and 5 bases lay in between. Germline CDR1 SGDLS, CDR2 YYNGEE. Together with reference TRBV9 and TRBJ1-6, the CDR3 gives the full variable domain: DSGVTQTPKHLITATGQRVTLRCSPRSGDLSVYWYQQSLDQGLQFLIQYYNGEERAKGNILERFSAQQFPDLHSELNLSSLELGDSALYFCASSVESNSPLHFGNGTRLTVT.

Many counts were recorded for this clonotype. The chain combines TRBV24-1 with TRBJ1-5, with 7 bases fitting TRBD1. V was clipped by 4 bases and J by 4 bases; unmatched bases: 6. CDR3 size: 15 residues. In germline, CDR1 is KGHDR, CDR2 SFDVKD. CDR3 loop: CATSDARQGNQPQHF. CDR3 DNA: TGTGCCACCAGTGACGCCCGACAGGGAAATCAGCCCCAGCATTTT.

This sequence joins TRBV6-2 or TRBV6-3 and TRBJ1-1; no clear D. This CDR3 contains 14 residues. Trimming pared 1 base from V and 5 bases from J, leaving 11 bases between. Germline V gene lookup returns CDR1 MNHEY and CDR2 SVGEGT. This CDR3 is CASSYYGSGTEAFF. As DNA, the CDR3 is TGTGCCAGCAGTTACTATGGTTCTGGGACTGAAGCTTTCTTT.

In DNA, the CDR3 is TGTGCCAGCAGCATGACTAGCGCGTGGGAAGATACGCAGTATTTT. As protein: CASSMTSAWEDTQYF. J is TRBJ2-3 and V is TRBV7-3; TRBD2 agrees at 8 bases. V shed 5 bases and J 5 bases; nucleotides not matched to a gene: 9. The CDR3 sequence is 15 residues long. Per germline, CDR1 SGHTA and CDR2 FQGTGA.

This clonotype was seen ten or more times. The chain joins TRBV6-1 to TRBJ1-1; perhaps TRBD1 as D (6 bases). Trimming shortened V by 6 bases and J by 1 base, and 15 bases separated the two germline ends. The germline gives CDR1 MNHNS, CDR2 SASEGT. The CDR3 is 15 amino acids. The CDR3 protein is CASSRGGRGNTEAFF. Written as DNA, the CDR3 is TGTGCCAGCAGCCGGGGGGGGCGCGGGAACACTGAAGCTTTCTTT.

This clonotype was recorded at least ten times. This chain connects TRBV7-2 to TRBJ2-1; 9 positions match TRBD2. CDR1 and CDR2 (germline): SGHTA, FQGNSA. J was trimmed by 5 bases and V by 6 bases; bases with no gene match: 5. The CDR3 length is 14 residues. The CDR3 DNA follows: TGTGCCAGCAGGCACTTAGCGGGGGACAATGAGCAGTTCTTC. This sequence encodes CASRHLAGDNEQFF.

This clonotype occurred many times. The chain couples TRBV27 to TRBJ2-3; 11 bases line up with TRBD2. The germline CDR1 and CDR2 sequences are MNHEY and SMNVEV (reference sequence). The J segment lost 3 bases and the V segment lost 6 bases, leaving 8 bases of the junction unmatched. The CDR3 runs to 16 residues. CDR3 nucleotides: TGTGCCAGCAGAAACATAGCGGGGGGGCCGACAGATACGCAGTATTTT. Encoded protein: CASRNIAGGPTDTQYF.

This clonotype has just a few counts. This chain uses TRBV5-4 with TRBJ1-1; 8 bases align to TRBD1. CDR1 is SGHNT and CDR2 is YYREEE in the germline V gene (reference sequence). The V segment lost 3 bases and the J segment 6 bases; nucleotides outside the gene matches: 10. The CDR3 totals 15 residues. This CDR3 reads CASSSTGTGYAEAFF. DNA of the CDR3: TGTGCCAGCAGCTCTACCGGGACAGGCTACGCTGAAGCTTTCTTT.

This clonotype was detected ten times or more. The chain combines TRBV5-1 with TRBJ2-5; D is unresolved. The CDR3 is made up of 13 amino acids. Germline assignment: CDR1 SGHRS and CDR2 YFSETQ. Trimming pared 3 bases from V and 4 bases from J, leaving 10 bases between. CDR3 residues: CASSWMERETQYF. The DNA of the CDR3 is TGCGCCAGCAGCTGGATGGAGAGAGAGACCCAGTACTTC.

This clonotype has more than one count but fewer than ten. The V and J genes are TRBV9 and TRBJ2-1; D unresolved. V was shortened by 4 bases and J by 7 bases, with 9 bases between the two germline ends. Per the germline V gene, CDR1 is SGDLS and CDR2 is YYNGEE. CDR3 length: 12 amino acids. The CDR3 nucleotides read TGTGCCAGCAGCCAACACTTAAATGAGCAGTTCTTC. Translating it yields CASSQHLNEQFF.

Many counts were recorded for this clonotype. The CDR3 DNA is TGCGCCAGCAGTCCTACACAGGGACTCTACGAGCAGTACTTC. Amino acids: CASSPTQGLYEQYF. The chain joins TRBV5-1 to TRBJ2-7; D tentatively fits TRBD1 or TRBD2 (6 bases each). The CDR3 length is 14 residues. The ends were cut back, 5 bases at V and 3 bases at J, with 15 bases in the middle. The V gene's germline CDR1 is SGHRS and CDR2 YFSETQ.

This clonotype has a count of ten or more. The chain couples TRBV3-1 to TRBJ2-2; D is perhaps TRBD1 (6 bases). The V end lost 4 bases, the J end lost 0 bases, and 15 bases lay between the germline ends. CDR3 length: 17 residues. The germline V gene encodes CDR1 LGHDT and CDR2 YNNKEL (reference sequence). DNA for the CDR3: TGTGCCAGCAGCCTCCTTCGGACAGACCCGAACACCGGGGAGCTGTTTTTT. It translates to CASSLLRTDPNTGELFF.

CDR3 nucleotides: TGTGCCAGCAGCCCAGGGGACAGGGGGACTGGGGCCAACGTCCTGACTTTC. This translates into CASSPGDRGTGANVLTF. The J gene is TRBJ2-6, the V gene TRBV9; 11 bases line up with TRBD1. The J segment lost 2 bases and the V segment lost 4 bases, leaving 5 bases of the junction unmatched. This CDR3 contains 17 residues. CDR1 SGDLS and CDR2 YYNGEE come from the germline V gene.

In its sample, this clonotype was seen many times. The chain joins TRBV7-8 to TRBJ2-7, with no clear D. V lost 1 base to trimming and J lost 6 bases, with 7 bases between them. Germline V gives CDR1 SGHVS, CDR2 FQNEAQ. CDR3 length: 12 residues. CDR3 bases: TGTGCCAGCAGCTTAGTCGGTCGCGAGCAGTACTTC. This translates into CASSLVGREQYF.

At least ten counts were recorded for this clonotype. The chain has TRBV5-4 and TRBJ2-5, with D perhaps matching TRBD1 or TRBD2 (5 bases each). This CDR3 spans 16 amino acids. V lost 4 bases and J lost 1, with 17 bases in between. Germline V gene data show CDR1 as SGHNT and CDR2 as YYREEE (reference sequence). The CDR3 is CASSPGDGRRQETQYF. The DNA for the CDR3 is TGTGCCAGCAGCCCTGGGGACGGGCGCCGCCAAGAGACCCAGTACTTC.

V is TRBV4-1 and J is TRBJ1-2; perhaps TRBD1 as D (6 bases). The germline CDR1 and CDR2 sequences are MGHRA and YSYEKL. Trimming pared 1 base from V and 3 bases from J, leaving 15 bases between. The length of the CDR3 is 16 residues. The CDR3 reads CASSQVTGIGDYGYTF. The CDR3 DNA sequence: TGCGCCAGCAGCCAAGTTACAGGGATCGGGGACTATGGCTACACCTTC.

This clonotype was found many times. The chain has TRBV2 and TRBJ2-4, with no clear D. Germline CDR1 SNHLY, CDR2 FYNNEI. V was cut by 4 bases and J by 5 bases, with 12 bases left in between. CDR3 length equals 14 residues. The CDR3 DNA is TGTGCCAGCAGTGGAATAGCCGAGGAAAACATTCAGTACTTC. This codes for CASSGIAEENIQYF. Complete variable domain (other parts from reference TRBV2 and TRBJ2-4): EPEVTQTPSHQVTQMGQEVILRCVPISNHLYFYWYRQILGQKVEFLVSFYNNEISEKSEIFDDQFSVERPDGSNFTLKIRSTKLEDSAMYFCASSGIAEENIQYFGAGTRLSVL.

This clonotype appeared many times. V usage is TRBV3-1 and J usage is TRBJ2-3; TRBD2 might be the D (5 bases). CDR1 LGHDT and CDR2 YNNKEL come from the germline V gene (reference sequence). The CDR3 extends over 16 amino acids. With 0 bases removed from V and 2 bases from J, the gap between germline ends came to 12 bases. In DNA form, the CDR3 reads TGTGCCAGCAGCCAAGAAATGGCGAGGGACACAGATACGCAGTATTTT. Translating it yields CASSQEMARDTDTQYF.

As concerns this clonotype: A much bigger clone sits one base away, suggesting this may be a read error. The chain uses TRBV4-2 and TRBJ2-1, with D perhaps given as TRBD1 or TRBD2 (5 bases each). V was trimmed by 2 bases and J by 9 bases, leaving 17 bases between them. Germline V lookup: CDR1 LGHNA, CDR2 YNFKEQ. The CDR3 totals 15 residues. The CDR3 sequence: CASSQLRDGSIEQFF. The CDR3 DNA reads as TGTGCCAGCAGCCAACTCCGGGACGGGTCGATTGAGCAGTTCTTC.

The CDR3 sequence: CASSRGGTGVSGANVLTF. In DNA form, the CDR3 reads TGCGCCAGCAGTCGGGGAGGGACAGGGGTATCTGGGGCCAACGTCCTGACTTTC. This sequence joins TRBV5-1 and TRBJ2-6, with 10 bases aligning to TRBD1. Trimming took 5 bases from V and 1 from J; bases not matched to a gene: 9. The CDR3 totals 18 residues. Germline V gene data show CDR1 as SGHRS and CDR2 as YFSETQ. Supplemented by reference TRBV5-1 and TRBJ2-6, the full variable domain reads KAGVTQTPRYLIKTRGQQVTLSCSPISGHRSVSWYQQTPGQGLQFLFEYFSETQRNKGNFPGRFSGRQFSNSRSEMNVSTLELGDSALYLCASSRGGTGVSGANVLTFGAGSRLTVL.

This clonotype came up many times. This chain connects TRBV7-2 to TRBJ2-1; D not certain. Germline V gives CDR1 SGHTA, CDR2 FQGNSA. V lost 3 bases and J lost 6, with 6 bases in between. CDR3 length: 12 residues. CDR3 sequence (DNA): TGTGCCAGCAGCTTTGTCCCCAATGAGCAGTTCTTC. Protein product: CASSFVPNEQFF. The full variable domain, completed using reference TRBV7-2 and TRBJ2-1, is GAGVSQSPSNKVTEKGKDVELRCDPISGHTALYWYRQSLGQGLEFLIYFQGNSAPDKSGLPSDRFSAERTGGSVSTLTIQRTQQEDSAVYLCASSFVPNEQFFGPGTRLTVL.

This clonotype showed up many times. The chain carries TRBV13 and TRBJ2-7, with a possible D match to TRBD1 (6 bases). The CDR3 is made up of 15 amino acids. With 5 bases removed from V and 0 bases from J, the gap between germline ends came to 14 bases. Germline V gene data show CDR1 as PRHDT and CDR2 as FYEKMQ (reference sequence). DNA of the CDR3: TGTGCCAGCAGCCTCAGACAGGACAGCTCCTACGAGCAGTACTTC. It encodes CASSLRQDSSYEQYF.

The sample holds a few counts of this clonotype. A read error may be the cause here, since a much bigger clone is one base away. The chain uses TRBV12-3 or TRBV12-4 and TRBJ2-1, with TRBD2 matching over 10 bases. This CDR3 is 16 amino acids long. CDR3 coding DNA: TGTGCCAGCAGTCTAGCGGGGGCCCTATACTACAATGAGCAGTCCTTC. Amino acid sequence: CASSLAGALYYNEQSF.

This clonotype was counted many times. V gene TRBV7-2 combines with J gene TRBJ1-2, with D perhaps TRBD1 (5 bases). Trimming pared 5 bases from V and 0 bases from J, leaving 16 bases between. This CDR3 is built from 16 residues. Germline assignment: CDR1 SGHTA and CDR2 FQGNSA. CDR3 residues: CASSLDINLANYGYTF. CDR3 coding DNA: TGTGCCAGCAGCCTGGACATTAACCTAGCTAACTATGGCTACACCTTC.